These T cell receptor beta chains were read from a single sample in a study of tumor-infiltrating lymphocytes in primary liver carcinoma. TCRdb recomputed calls from the multiplex PCR reads with MiXCR, one row per CDR3 protein. The profile shows about 320,000 distinct CDR3 sequences, 50% to 70% of them singletons. Material for sequencing was peripheral blood. The receptors were sampled from a man between 35 and 55 years old with primary liver carcinoma and hepatitis B virus infection. Each CDR3 is given with its conserved first and last residue. A D gene is named only where the DNA matches it firmly. Size is stated for part of the rows, as once, few or many counts, or as a class when the clone is expanded.

v_gene	d_gene	j_gene	abundance	CDR3aa	CDR3nt
TRBV6-2/TRBV6-3	NA	TRBJ2-1	many	CASKDPGLQHNEQFF	TGTGCCAGCAAAGACCCGGGACTTCAACACAATGAGCAGTTCTTC
TRBV5-6	NA	TRBJ2-3	NA	CAAGGVNTDTQYF	TGTGCCGCAGGAGGGGTCAACACAGATACGCAGTATTTT
TRBV6-1	NA	TRBJ2-6	many	CASRTTGANVLTF	TGTGCCAGCAGGACAACCGGGGCCAACGTCCTGACTTTC
TRBV11-2	TRBD1	TRBJ1-1	NA	CASSLALGTGGLGTEAFF	TGCGCCAGCAGCTTAGCCCTTGGAACAGGGGGGCTTGGCACTGAAGCTTTCTTT
TRBV20-1	TRBD1	TRBJ2-1	few	CSAYMGGQEFF	TGCAGTGCTTACATGGGGGGACAGGAATTCTTC
TRBV11-1	NA	TRBJ2-7	once	CVSTPYGGHYYEQYF	TGTGTCAGCACCCCCTATGGGGGGCACTATTACGAGCAGTACTTC
TRBV7-6	NA	TRBJ2-6	NA	CASSLAGTGANVLTF	TGTGCCAGCAGCTTAGCAGGGACTGGGGCCAACGTCCTGACTTTC
TRBV29-1	TRBD1	TRBJ2-5	NA	CSVEMGTGGETQYF	TGCAGCGTTGAAATGGGGACAGGGGGGGAGACCCAGTACTTC
TRBV29-1	NA	TRBJ2-2	NA	CSADAGTNTGEPFF	TGCAGCGCTGACGCAGGGACGAACACCGGGGAGCCGTTTTTT
TRBV11-1	TRBD2	TRBJ2-1	once	CVNSPSSGSISYNEQFF	TGTGTCAACAGCCCTTCTAGCGGGTCCATCTCCTACAATGAGCAGTTCTTC
TRBV5-8	NA	TRBJ2-2	few	CASSSALNTGELLF	TGTGCCAGCAGCTCAGCCCTTAACACCGGGGAGTTGTTATTT
TRBV29-1	NA	TRBJ2-7	many	CSVEDLGRSGYEQYF	TGCAGCGTTGAAGACTTGGGCCGCTCAGGCTACGAGCAGTACTTC
TRBV11-3	NA	TRBJ2-1	NA	CTISSTPSEQFF	TGTACCATCAGCTCCACCCCCTCTGAGCAGTTCTTC
TRBV5-4	NA	TRBJ2-1	NA	CASSLGGQPSYNEQFF	TGTGCCAGTAGCTTGGGCGGTCAACCCTCCTACAATGAGCAGTTCTTC
TRBV7-9	NA	TRBJ1-3	NA	CASSSTDRIAGNTIYF	TGTGCCAGCAGCTCAACAGACAGGATAGCCGGAAACACCATATATTTT
TRBV5-6	NA	TRBJ1-2	NA	CASNREAGLNYGYTF	TGTGCCAGCAACCGAGAGGCGGGGCTGAACTATGGCTACACCTTC
TRBV4-2	TRBD2	TRBJ2-7	many	CASSQDPGLNEQYF	TGTGCCAGCAGCCAAGACCCGGGACTAAACGAGCAGTACTTC
TRBV28	TRBD1	TRBJ2-1	NA	CATDNPGGIYNEQFF	TGTGCCACCGATAACCCAGGGGGTATCTACAATGAGCAGTTCTTC
TRBV25-1	TRBD1	TRBJ2-5	once	CASSTGTGSSETQYF	TGTGCCAGCAGTACCGGGACAGGGAGTTCTGAGACCCAGTACTTC
TRBV12-3/TRBV12-4	NA	TRBJ2-1	many	CASSLGRAGRPNEQFF	TGTGCCAGCAGTTTAGGGCGAGCGGGCCGTCCAAATGAGCAGTTCTTC
TRBV25-1	NA	TRBJ1-5	NA	CASSGTGQPQHF	TGTGCCAGCAGTGGCACCGGTCAGCCCCAGCATTTT
TRBV6-1	NA	TRBJ1-5	NA	CARILPGAGMGNQPQHF	TGTGCCAGGATACTTCCGGGGGCCGGAATGGGCAATCAGCCCCAGCATTTT
TRBV10-3	TRBD1	TRBJ2-2	NA	CAARDRGAGELVF	TGTGCCGCCCGGGACAGGGGTGCCGGGGAGCTGGTTTTT
TRBV11-1	TRBD2	TRBJ2-1	NA	CASSLTSGRPTAYNENFF	TGTGCCAGCAGTCTTACTAGCGGGAGGCCCACCGCCTACAATGAGAATTTCTTC
TRBV7-9	NA	TRBJ1-2	NA	CASSLGWSGYTF	TGTGCCAGCAGCTTAGGTTGGTCAGGTTACACCTTC
TRBV28	TRBD2	TRBJ2-1	NA	CASSLQASGRDNEQFF	TGTGCCAGCAGTTTACAGGCTAGCGGGCGGGATAATGAGCAGTTCTTC
TRBV10-3	NA	TRBJ2-7	NA	CAISVSAEEYEQYF	TGTGCCATCAGTGTCTCAGCGGAGGAATACGAGCAGTACTTC
TRBV11-1	NA	TRBJ1-6	large	CASSRTLVSPLHF	TGTGCCAGCAGCCGGACACTGGTTTCACCCCTCCACTTT
TRBV11-2	NA	TRBJ2-1	NA	CGSSRQGWEEQFF	TGTGGCAGCAGTCGGCAGGGATGGGAGGAGCAGTTCTTC
TRBV11-3	NA	TRBJ2-3	once	CASSLRMPRCPDTHYF	TGTGCCAGCAGCTTAAGGATGCCCCGCTGTCCAGATACGCATTATTTT
TRBV12-3/TRBV12-4	NA	TRBJ1-4	NA	CASSSKLEKLYF	TGTGCCAGCAGTTCGAAGCTTGAAAAACTGTATTTT
TRBV11-3	NA	TRBJ2-1	NA	CAGSPGLATYNEQFF	TGTGCCGGCAGTCCGGGACTGGCGACCTATAATGAGCAGTTCTTC
TRBV12-3/TRBV12-4	TRBD2	TRBJ2-1	few	CASSQTSGRLFF	TGTGCCAGCAGCCAAACTAGCGGGAGGTTGTTCTTC
TRBV5-4	NA	TRBJ2-5	NA	CASSLDPGSQETQYF	TGTGCCAGCAGCTTGGATCCGGGGTCCCAAGAGACCCAGTACTTC
TRBV6-6	NA	TRBJ1-2	NA	CASSPISIGNYGYTF	TGTGCCAGCAGCCCCATATCGATCGGCAACTATGGCTACACCTTC
TRBV4-3	TRBD1	TRBJ1-2	many	CASSQTGQGSYGYTF	TGCGCCAGCAGCCAAACCGGACAGGGGAGCTATGGCTACACCTTC
TRBV10-2	TRBD1	TRBJ1-4	NA	CASGARRNRGRGEKLFF	TGCGCCAGCGGTGCCCGACGAAACAGGGGGCGTGGGGAAAAACTGTTTTTT